These 25 T cell receptor beta chains were all obtained from the same sample, sequenced in a study of blood T cell repertoires in COVID-19. Profiling relied on immunoSEQ multiplex PCR, and the TCRdb table lists in-frame clones only, not all of them. Among approximately 150,000 clones listed, around nine tenths were seen once. The sequencing sample was made of peripheral blood. The source is a human donor in a cohort sampled during active COVID-19.

The rearrangement links TRBV10-3 to TRBJ1-6; D unresolved. Per the germline V gene, CDR1 is ENHRY and CDR2 is SYGVKD. The V end lost 6 bases, the J end lost 0 bases, and 12 bases lay between the germline ends. CDR3 length equals 16 residues. The CDR3 bases are TGTGCCATCAGCCTGAGGATGAGCTCCTATAATTCACCCCTCCACTTT. It translates to CAISLRMSSYNSPLHF.

V is TRBV28 and J is TRBJ2-3; 7 bases align to TRBD2. Trimming removed 5 bases from V and 2 bases from J; junction bases left unmatched: 7. Germline lookup yields CDR1 MDHEN and CDR2 SYDVKM. The CDR3 sequence is 15 residues long. The CDR3 DNA reads TGTGCCAGCAGTCCTCTGGCGGGAGACACAGATACGCAGTATTTT. Residues: CASSPLAGDTDTQYF.

The chain is built from TRBV28 and TRBJ1-5; 8 nucleotides line up with TRBD1. CDR1 is MDHEN and CDR2 is SYDVKM in the germline V gene. The V gene end was trimmed by 5 bases and the J gene end by 0 bases; junction bases not matched to a gene: 9. This CDR3 comprises 17 residues. Here the CDR3 DNA reads TGTGCCAGCAGTCCGACAGGGGTACACTATAGCAATCAGCCCCAGCATTTT. It encodes CASSPTGVHYSNQPQHF.

This chain connects TRBV7-6 to TRBJ2-7; TRBD1 is a possible D gene (6 bases). Trimming pared 5 bases from V and 2 bases from J, leaving 16 bases between. Germline V gene lookup returns CDR1 SGHVS and CDR2 FNYEAQ. CDR3 length equals 15 residues. The CDR3 spells CASSPRQQGTYEQYF. The CDR3 coding sequence is TGTGCCAGCAGCCCCCGGCAACAGGGAACCTACGAGCAGTACTTC. The full variable domain, in which reference TRBV7-6 and TRBJ2-7 provide the parts outside the CDR3, is GAGVSQSPRYKVTKRGQDVALRCDPISGHVSLYWYRQALGQGPEFLTYFNYEAQQDKSGLPNDRFSAERPEGSISTLTIQRTEQRDSAMYRCASSPRQQGTYEQYFGPGTRLTVT.

This clone has a handful of counts. The V gene is TRBV30, the J gene TRBJ2-2; 10 positions agree with TRBD2. CDR1 is GTSNPN, CDR2 SVGIG, per germline (reference sequence). The CDR3 length is 17 residues. The V segment lost 1 base and the J segment 6 bases; nucleotides outside the gene matches: 11. CDR3 loop: CAWSGLAGASRSGELFF. As DNA, the CDR3 is TGTGCCTGGAGTGGCCTAGCGGGGGCATCAAGGTCCGGGGAGCTGTTTTTT.

The chain carries TRBV7-2 and TRBJ2-1, with TRBD2 matching 9 bases. The CDR3 extends over 18 amino acids. The V and J ends lost 2 bases and 7 bases, in that order; junction bases with no gene match: 15. Per germline, CDR1 SGHTA and CDR2 FQGNSA. For the CDR3, the DNA is TGTGCCAGCAGCTTAAGGTCCCCCGGGACTAGCTTTGGGAATGAGCAGTTCTTC. Its translation: CASSLRSPGTSFGNEQFF.

The J gene is TRBJ1-2, the V gene TRBV16; the D gene is possibly TRBD1 (6 bases). CDR3 length: 17 amino acids. Germline V gives CDR1 KGHSY, CDR2 FQNENV. Trimming left V 1 base short and J 3 bases short, with 18 bases between. CDR3 bases: TGTGCCAGCAGCCAATTCCCCCGGGGGGCGGAGGACTATGGCTACACCTTC. Translated, it gives CASSQFPRGAEDYGYTF.

The rearrangement links TRBV7-2 to TRBJ2-5, with 7 bases lining up with TRBD1. V lost 4 bases to trimming and J lost 4 bases; unmatched junction nucleotides: 12. The CDR3 loop spans 16 amino acids. Germline V gene sequence: CDR1 SGHTA, CDR2 FQGNSA. CDR3 sequence: CASSWDRDSGRETQYF. Here the CDR3 DNA reads TGTGCCAGCAGCTGGGACCGGGACAGTGGGAGAGAGACCCAGTACTTC.

V usage is TRBV5-1 and J usage is TRBJ2-7; D is perhaps TRBD1 (7 bases). CDR3 length: 15 residues. Germline V gene lookup returns CDR1 SGHRS and CDR2 YFSETQ. V was cut by 0 bases and J by 2 bases, with 12 bases left in between. The CDR3 nucleotides are TGCGCCAGCAGCTTGGTGGGGGGACAGCCCTACGAGCAGTACTTC. Translated, it gives CASSLVGGQPYEQYF.

The chain combines TRBV28 with TRBJ1-2, with TRBD1 identical over 11 bases. The trim removed 10 bases at V and 6 bases at J, leaving 13 bases unmatched. CDR3 length equals 15 residues. Germline loops: CDR1 MDHEN, CDR2 SYDVKM. DNA for the CDR3: TGTGCCATTACAAACGGGGACAGGGGGTTTGATGGCTACACCTTC. Protein product: CAITNGDRGFDGYTF.

V and J are TRBV5-4 and TRBJ2-1; the D gene is possibly TRBD2 (6 bases). Trimming removed 0 bases from V and 7 bases from J, with 14 bases in between. The germline gives CDR1 SGHNT, CDR2 YYREEE (reference sequence). The CDR3 consists of 15 residues. This chain's CDR3 is CASSLELAARNEQFF. In DNA, the CDR3 is TGTGCCAGCAGCTTGGAGTTAGCGGCAAGGAATGAGCAGTTCTTC.

This clone has just a few counts. CDR3 nucleotide sequence: TGTGCCAGCAGGGACAACAATTCACCCCTCCACTTT. The encoded protein is CASRDNNSPLHF. The chain is built from TRBV28 and TRBJ1-6; tentatively, D is TRBD1 (5 bases). The CDR3 spans 12 residues. Trimming left V 6 bases short and J 7 bases short, with 7 bases between. CDR1 is MDHEN, CDR2 SYDVKM, per germline.

The V and J genes are TRBV5-4 and TRBJ2-7, with TRBD1 matching over 7 bases. V lost 1 base to trimming and J lost 5 bases; unmatched junction nucleotides: 3. The CDR3 spans 13 residues. Germline lookup yields CDR1 SGHNT and CDR2 YYREEE (reference sequence). CDR3 residues: CASSLYRGDEQYF. The DNA of the CDR3 is TGTGCCAGCAGCTTGTACAGGGGCGACGAGCAGTACTTC.

This chain connects TRBV14 to TRBJ1-2; perhaps TRBD1 as D (6 bases). Trimming cost V 3 bases and J 2 bases, with 7 bases left between them. Germline CDR1 reads SGHDN; CDR2 reads FVKESK. This CDR3 spans 13 amino acids. The CDR3 is CASSQQGNYGYTF. CDR3 DNA sequence: TGTGCCAGCAGCCAGCAGGGGAACTATGGCTACACCTTC. Filled out from reference TRBV14 and TRBJ1-2, the complete variable domain reads EAGVTQFPSHSVIEKGQTVTLRCDPISGHDNLYWYRRVMGKEIKFLLHFVKESKQDESGMPNNRFLAERTGGTYSTLKVQPAELEDSGVYFCASSQQGNYGYTFGSGTRLTVV.

The rearrangement joins TRBV7-2 to TRBJ1-2, with 7 bases lining up with TRBD1. V was clipped by 0 bases and J by 4 bases; unmatched bases: 8. From germline, CDR1 is SGHTA and CDR2 FQGNSA. This CDR3 region has 16 residues. CDR3 in amino acids: CASSLAPDRAFYGYTF. Here the CDR3 DNA reads TGTGCCAGCAGCTTAGCCCCCGACAGGGCTTTCTATGGCTACACCTTC.

V is TRBV5-4 and J is TRBJ2-7; tentative D call: TRBD2 (5 bases). V was clipped by 3 bases and J by 0 bases, with 10 bases between them. The CDR3 covers 14 residues. In germline, CDR1 is SGHNT, CDR2 YYREEE (reference sequence). The CDR3 sequence: CASSSEVFSYEQYF. CDR3 sequence (DNA): TGTGCCAGCAGCTCGGAGGTTTTCTCCTACGAGCAGTACTTC.

The chain links TRBV3-1 (or the pseudogene TRBV3-2) to TRBJ2-2; a weak D match, TRBD2 (6 bases). With 4 bases removed from V and 7 bases from J, the gap between germline ends came to 13 bases. The germline V gene encodes CDR1 LGHDT and CDR2 YNNKEL (reference sequence). There are 14 residues in the CDR3. The CDR3 DNA reads as TGTGCCAGCAGCCGGAGACTAGTCAACGGGGAGCTGTTTTTT. This codes for CASSRRLVNGELFF.

This rearrangement joins TRBV11-3 to TRBJ2-5; perhaps TRBD1 as D (6 bases). The CDR3 totals 14 residues. The germline V and J ends were trimmed by 5 bases and 0 bases, with 10 bases remaining between them. Germline CDR1 reads SGHNT; CDR2 reads YENEEA. The CDR3 DNA follows: TGTGCCAGCAGCCGCCGGGACAACCAAGAGACCCAGTACTTC. It yields the protein CASSRRDNQETQYF. Using reference TRBV11-3 and TRBJ2-5 for the parts outside the CDR3, the full variable domain is EAGVVQSPRYKIIEKKQPVAFWCNPISGHNTLYWYLQNLGQGPELLIRYENEEAVDDSQLPKDRFSAERLKGVDSTLKIQPAELGDSAVYLCASSRRDNQETQYFGPGTRLLVL.

V is TRBV7-9 and J is TRBJ1-6, with TRBD1 matching 7 bases. This CDR3 has 13 amino acids. The V gene end was trimmed by 6 bases and the J gene end by 9 bases; junction bases not matched to a gene: 5. CDR1 and CDR2 (germline): SEHNR, FQNEAQ (reference sequence). The CDR3 protein is CASSATGVSPLHF. The CDR3 nucleotides read TGTGCCAGCAGTGCTACAGGGGTTTCACCCCTCCACTTT. Drawing the rest from reference TRBV7-9 and TRBJ1-6, the complete variable domain is DTGVSQNPRHKITKRGQNVTFRCDPISEHNRLYWYRQTLGQGPEFLTYFQNEAQLEKSRLLSDRFSAERPKGSFSTLEIQRTEQGDSAMYLCASSATGVSPLHFGNGTRLTVT.

The V gene is TRBV19, the J gene TRBJ2-3; perhaps TRBD2 as D (6 bases). The CDR3 totals 17 residues. In germline, CDR1 is LNHDA, CDR2 SQIVND (reference sequence). V lost 1 base, J lost 0 bases, and 14 bases lay in between. The CDR3 DNA reads as TGTGCCAGTAGTATAGGGGGCGGGACCATTAGCACAGATACGCAGTATTTT. Translated: CASSIGGGTISTDTQYF.

This clone was observed a handful of times. CDR3 in DNA: TGTGCCAGCAGCTTAGGGACCAGGCCGGGACAGGGGATTCTTTTTGAAGCTTTCTTT. Translated, it gives CASSLGTRPGQGILFEAFF. The J gene is TRBJ1-1, the V gene TRBV7-8; TRBD1 aligns across 10 bases. The CDR3 has 19 amino acids. Trimming at V came to 1 base and at J to 7 bases, leaving 18 bases not matched to a gene. Per germline, CDR1 SGHVS and CDR2 FQNEAQ.

The chain links TRBV3-1 (or the pseudogene TRBV3-2) to TRBJ2-3; 9 nucleotides align to TRBD2. Per the germline V gene, CDR1 is LGHDT and CDR2 is YNNKEL (reference sequence). This CDR3 has 15 residues. V gave up 6 bases and J gave up 4 bases; unmatched junction bases: 8. The CDR3 DNA is TGTGCCAGCAGTCCCCGGCTAGCGGGGTCAGATACGCAGTATTTT. Its translation is CASSPRLAGSDTQYF.

The chain is built from TRBV28 and TRBJ1-5; D is perhaps TRBD1 (5 bases). V shed 7 bases and J shed 6 bases, with 16 bases lying between them. There are 14 residues in the CDR3. Germline lookup yields CDR1 MDHEN and CDR2 SYDVKM. This chain's CDR3 is CASNFLAGGQPQHF. The DNA of the CDR3 is TGTGCCAGCAATTTTCTAGCGGGGGGTCAGCCCCAGCATTTT. The variable domain in full, with the rest retrieved from reference TRBV28 and TRBJ1-5, is DVKVTQSSRYLVKRTGEKVFLECVQDMDHENMFWYRQDPGLGLRLIYFSYDVKMKEKGDIPEGYSVSREKKERFSLILESASTNQTSMYLCASNFLAGGQPQHFGDGTRLSIL.

This clone was seen once. This sequence joins TRBV28 and TRBJ2-7; 12 positions match TRBD2. This CDR3 has 17 amino acids. V was pared by 6 bases and J by 4 bases, with 13 bases of the junction left unmatched. Germline loops: CDR1 MDHEN, CDR2 SYDVKM. The CDR3 loop reads CASSLGLAGVGRYEQYF. The CDR3 nucleotides read TGTGCCAGCAGCCTGGGACTAGCGGGTGTGGGGAGGTACGAGCAGTACTTC.

The rearrangement joins TRBV2 to TRBJ2-2, with TRBD2 matching over 11 bases. Trimming removed 5 bases from V and 1 base from J; junction bases left unmatched: 3. The CDR3 covers 16 residues. Germline CDR1 is SNHLY and CDR2 is FYNNEI. The CDR3 DNA reads TGTGCCAGCAGTTTTACTAGCGGGGGGAACACCGGGGAGCTGTTTTTT. It yields the protein CASSFTSGGNTGELFF. Using reference TRBV2 and TRBJ2-2 for the parts outside the CDR3, the full variable domain is EPEVTQTPSHQVTQMGQEVILRCVPISNHLYFYWYRQILGQKVEFLVSFYNNEISEKSEIFDDQFSVERPDGSNFTLKIRSTKLEDSAMYFCASSFTSGGNTGELFFGEGSRLTVL.